These 28 T cell receptor beta chains share one sample of origin, sequenced in a study of blood T cell repertoires in COVID-19. Some clones are missing from TCRdb's copy, which holds only in-frame ones; the method was immunoSEQ multiplex PCR. Of about 27,000 clones in the sample, about 83% were seen once. The sample comprised peripheral blood. The source is a man in his sixties or seventies with active COVID-19.

This clone was recorded a few times. The rearrangement links TRBV7-8 to TRBJ1-4; the D gene is possibly TRBD1 (5 bases). CDR3 length: 15 amino acids. CDR1 is SGHVS and CDR2 is FQNEAQ in the germline V gene. Deletions cut 5 bases from V and 11 bases from J, with 21 bases between. CDR3 protein: CASSPTGGQRRKLFF. The DNA for the CDR3 is TGTGCCAGCAGCCCTACCGGGGGTCAGAGAAGGAAACTGTTTTTT.

J is TRBJ2-7 and V is TRBV28, with a tentative D call TRBD1 (5 bases). Trimming stripped 0 bases from V and 6 bases from J, with 12 bases between. The CDR3 extends over 14 amino acids. Germline-derived CDR1 and CDR2 are MDHEN and SYDVKM. The CDR3 reads CASSLWQGGREQYF. DNA of the CDR3: TGTGCCAGCAGTTTATGGCAGGGTGGACGCGAGCAGTACTTC.

The chain employs TRBV12-3 or TRBV12-4 and TRBJ1-3, with TRBD1 matching over 8 bases. The CDR3 is 13 amino acids. V gave up 5 bases and J gave up 8 bases; unmatched junction bases: 5. The CDR3 DNA sequence: TGTGCCAGCAGTCTACAGGGGGGGGACACCATATATTTT. Translating gives CASSLQGGDTIYF.

This clone was counted a few times. The chain carries TRBV5-6 and TRBJ2-2; D uncertain. V was trimmed by 4 bases and J by 4 bases, leaving 8 bases between them. This CDR3 is 13 amino acids long. Germline loops: CDR1 SGHDT, CDR2 YYEEEE. CDR3 residues: CASSRVSTGELFF. The DNA for the CDR3 is TGTGCCAGCAGCCGGGTGTCCACCGGGGAGCTGTTTTTT. The full variable domain, in which reference TRBV5-6 and TRBJ2-2 provide the parts outside the CDR3, is DAGVTQSPTHLIKTRGQQVTLRCSPKSGHDTVSWYQQALGQGPQFIFQYYEEEERQRGNFPDRFSGHQFPNYSSELNVNALLLGDSALYLCASSRVSTGELFFGEGSRLTVL.

This clone was observed a handful of times. The gene calls are TRBV5-1 and TRBJ2-7, with 7 bases fitting TRBD1. The CDR3 has 15 amino acids. The V segment lost 0 bases and the J segment 3 bases; nucleotides outside the gene matches: 6. Germline values: CDR1 SGHRS, CDR2 YFSETQ. For the CDR3, the DNA is TGCGCCAGCAGCTTGGCCGGGCAGGGGGTCTACGAGCAGTACTTC. Its protein is CASSLAGQGVYEQYF.

The genes are TRBV30 and TRBJ1-6; 7 bases agree with TRBD1. This CDR3 is 15 amino acids long. V shed 2 bases, J shed 5 bases, and the junction held 6 bases outside the gene matches. Per germline, CDR1 GTSNPN and CDR2 SVGIG (reference sequence). CDR3 in DNA: TGTGCCTGGAGTTTAACCGGGACAGATAATTCACCCCTCCACTTT. The encoded protein is CAWSLTGTDNSPLHF.

The chain uses TRBV20-1 and TRBJ2-5, with D hard to call. The CDR3 is made up of 13 amino acids. V gave up 3 bases and J gave up 5 bases, with 13 bases separating them. Germline V lookup: CDR1 DFQATT, CDR2 SNEGSKA (reference sequence). This chain's CDR3 is CSASWQILETQYF. CDR3 coding DNA: TGCAGTGCTAGTTGGCAGATCCTCGAGACCCAGTACTTC.

The rearrangement links TRBV7-8 to TRBJ2-7; 7 positions agree with TRBD1. The CDR3 consists of 15 residues. The V gene's germline CDR1 is SGHVS and CDR2 FQNEAQ. Germline trimming cut 5 bases from V and 3 bases from J; bases unmatched to any gene: 10. Here the CDR3 reads CASSLGQAGVYEQYF. The CDR3 bases are TGTGCCAGCAGCCTCGGACAGGCCGGGGTCTACGAGCAGTACTTC. The full variable domain, its missing parts supplied by reference TRBV7-8 and TRBJ2-7, is GAGVSQSPRYKVAKRGQDVALRCDPISGHVSLFWYQQALGQGPEFLTYFQNEAQLDKSGLPSDRFFAERPEGSVSTLKIQRTQQEDSAVYLCASSLGQAGVYEQYFGPGTRLTVT.

This chain uses TRBV3-1 (or the pseudogene TRBV3-2) with TRBJ2-5; D is uncertain. V was clipped by 4 bases and J by 4 bases, with 7 bases between them. This CDR3 contains 12 residues. Per germline, CDR1 LGHDT and CDR2 YNNKEL (reference sequence). CDR3 residues: CASSLPLETQYF. The CDR3, as DNA: TGTGCCAGCAGCCTCCCCCTAGAGACCCAGTACTTC.

This chain uses TRBV7-2 with TRBJ1-5; a possible D gene is TRBD1 (5 bases). Germline CDR1 is SGHTA and CDR2 is FQGNSA. This CDR3 contains 15 residues. Trimming took off 0 bases at V and 3 bases at J, with 9 bases between the two ends. Here the CDR3 DNA reads TGTGCCAGCAGCTTAGCAAGGGGTCACAATCAGCCCCAGCATTTT. It specifies CASSLARGHNQPQHF.

The rearrangement uses TRBV28 and TRBJ2-1; 10 bases align to TRBD2. The CDR3 covers 15 residues. V lost 3 bases to trimming and J lost 6 bases; unmatched junction nucleotides: 5. Germline CDR1 is MDHEN and CDR2 is SYDVKM. The CDR3 here is CASSFASGSSNEQFF. CDR3 in DNA: TGTGCCAGCAGTTTTGCTAGCGGGAGTTCCAATGAGCAGTTCTTC. The whole variable domain, remainder taken from reference TRBV28 and TRBJ2-1, is DVKVTQSSRYLVKRTGEKVFLECVQDMDHENMFWYRQDPGLGLRLIYFSYDVKMKEKGDIPEGYSVSREKKERFSLILESASTNQTSMYLCASSFASGSSNEQFFGPGTRLTVL.

The chain has TRBV9 and TRBJ2-1, with D possibly TRBD2 on 6 matching bases. The length of the CDR3 is 15 residues. The germline gives CDR1 SGDLS, CDR2 YYNGEE. V lost 0 bases, J lost 4 bases, and 11 bases lay in between. CDR3 coding DNA: TGTGCCAGCAGCGTAGACGGGAGAGGGTACAATGAGCAGTTCTTC. Encoded protein: CASSVDGRGYNEQFF.

This clone is a singleton in its sample. V and J are TRBV5-5 and TRBJ1-4; weak D call: TRBD1 (5 bases). CDR3 length equals 15 residues. Between the trimmed V and J ends, which lost 3 bases and 4 bases, there was a span of 13 bases. CDR1 is SGHKS, CDR2 YYEKEE, per germline (reference sequence). CDR3 loop: CASSSVGALNEKLFF. In DNA form, the CDR3 reads TGTGCCAGCAGCTCAGTAGGGGCCCTTAATGAAAAACTGTTTTTT.

The V and J genes are TRBV3-1 (or the pseudogene TRBV3-2) and TRBJ2-1; TRBD1 aligns across 10 bases. The trim removed 5 bases at V and 16 bases at J, leaving 11 bases unmatched. CDR3 size: 13 residues. Germline CDR1 LGHDT, CDR2 YNNKEL (reference sequence). The chain's CDR3 is CASSFWDRGHRFF. DNA of the CDR3: TGTGCCAGCAGCTTCTGGGACAGGGGCCATCGTTTCTTC.

This clone was counted between two and nine times. The J gene is TRBJ1-4, the V gene TRBV21-1; whether TRBD1, the table's D call, matches the DNA was not checked. TRBV21-1 counts as a pseudogene. The CDR3 contains 16 residues. The CDR3 sequence is CASRRSERDSNEKLFF. CDR3 bases: TGTGCCAGCAGGCGTTCAGAGAGGGACAGTAATGAAAAACTGTTTTTT.

The genes are TRBV7-9 and TRBJ2-7, with D unclear. The germline gives CDR1 SEHNR, CDR2 FQNEAQ (reference sequence). Trimming cost V 4 bases and J 1 base, with 8 bases left between them. CDR3 length: 13 amino acids. Here the CDR3 reads CASSSTASYEQYF. CDR3 sequence (DNA): TGTGCCAGCAGCTCCACTGCTTCCTACGAGCAGTACTTC.

V gene TRBV18 combines with J gene TRBJ1-2, with TRBD1 matching over 9 bases. The CDR3 consists of 15 residues. V lost 2 bases, J lost 3 bases, and 4 bases stayed unmatched. Germline lookup yields CDR1 KGHSH and CDR2 LQKENI. This CDR3 reads CASSPGGTGHYGYTF. The CDR3 DNA reads as TGTGCCAGCTCACCAGGAGGGACAGGGCACTATGGCTACACCTTC.

This chain uses TRBV28 with TRBJ2-1; the match to TRBD1 covers 10 bases. The length of the CDR3 is 16 residues. The germline gives CDR1 MDHEN, CDR2 SYDVKM. The V and J ends lost 5 bases and 0 bases, in that order; junction bases with no gene match: 4. CDR3 nucleotides: TGTGCCAGCAGTCTTTGGACAGGGGGCTCCTACAATGAGCAGTTCTTC. Its translation is CASSLWTGGSYNEQFF.

The chain employs TRBV12-5 and TRBJ1-4; weak D call: TRBD1 (5 bases). The germline V gene has CDR1 LGHNT and CDR2 FRNRAP. The CDR3 consists of 15 residues. V gave up 5 bases and J gave up 7 bases, with 17 bases separating them. CDR3 coding DNA: TGTGCTAGTGGTCCTGGCGTGTCGGGGGGTGAAAAACTGTTTTTT. Protein sequence: CASGPGVSGGEKLFF. The full variable domain, rest sourced from reference TRBV12-5 and TRBJ1-4, is DARVTQTPRHKVTEMGQEVTMRCQPILGHNTVFWYRQTMMQGLELLAYFRNRAPLDDSGMPKDRFSAEMPDATLATLKIQPSEPRDSAVYFCASGPGVSGGEKLFFGSGTQLSVL.

The CDR3 loop reads CASSLGGGLNYGYTF. The CDR3 coding sequence is TGTGCCAGCAGTTTAGGGGGAGGCTTGAACTATGGCTACACCTTC. The rearrangement links TRBV28 to TRBJ1-2, with D perhaps TRBD1 (5 bases). The CDR3 covers 15 residues. In germline, CDR1 is MDHEN, CDR2 SYDVKM. V lost 2 bases, J lost 2 bases, and 12 bases lay in between.

V is TRBV5-6 and J is TRBJ2-5, with 8 bases lining up with TRBD1. CDR1 and CDR2 (germline): SGHDT, YYEEEE. The J segment lost 5 bases and the V segment lost 4 bases, leaving 16 bases of the junction unmatched. This CDR3 has 17 residues. The CDR3 here is CASSPKRADRGRETQYF. CDR3 nucleotide sequence: TGTGCCAGCAGCCCGAAGCGGGCTGACAGGGGAAGGGAGACCCAGTACTTC.

The chain couples TRBV6-5 to TRBJ1-2; no definite D call. The CDR3 has 13 residues. Germline V gives CDR1 MNHEY, CDR2 SVGAGI. V was pared by 5 bases and J by 0 bases, with 7 bases between. The CDR3 nucleotides are TGTGCCAGCAGTCGTGCGGCTAACTATGGCTACACCTTC. Residues: CASSRAANYGYTF.

The J gene is TRBJ1-1, the V gene TRBV6-1, with a weak D call TRBD1 (6 bases). The CDR3 sequence is 16 residues long. The V and J ends lost 0 bases and 9 bases respectively, with 20 bases between them. From germline, CDR1 is MNHNS and CDR2 SASEGT. In DNA form, the CDR3 reads TGTGCCAGCAGTGAAGCGAGTCAGGGGTTTAAAGCTAAAGCTTTCTTT. Amino acids: CASSEASQGFKAKAFF.

The chain combines TRBV28 with TRBJ2-5; 8 bases are a match to TRBD2. Germline assignment: CDR1 MDHEN and CDR2 SYDVKM. V shed 3 bases, J shed 2 bases, and the junction held 5 bases outside the gene matches. The CDR3 contains 15 residues. CDR3 sequence reads: CASSLPGTRQETQYF. CDR3 sequence (DNA): TGTGCCAGCAGTTTGCCCGGGACTAGGCAAGAGACCCAGTACTTC.

The CDR3 is CAWRAAGVKNNGYTF. The CDR3 DNA reads TGTGCCTGGAGGGCCGCGGGGGTTAAAAACAATGGCTACACCTTC. V and J are TRBV30 and TRBJ1-2; D is possibly TRBD1 (5 bases). This CDR3 has 15 residues. CDR1 and CDR2 (germline): GTSNPN, SVGIG (reference sequence). Trimming shortened V by 3 bases and J by 6 bases, and 20 bases separated the two germline ends.

The V call is TRBV28, the J call TRBJ2-5; D is possibly TRBD2 (6 bases). Trimming pared 3 bases from V and 7 bases from J, leaving 15 bases between. CDR3 length: 14 residues. CDR1 and CDR2 from the germline V gene are MDHEN and SYDVKM. In nucleotides, the CDR3 is TGTGCCAGCAGTTTTGGGGCCCTGGGGGGGACCCAGTACTTC. It is translated as CASSFGALGGTQYF.

The chain couples TRBV6-5 to TRBJ2-4; TRBD2 might be the D (6 bases). CDR1 is MNHEY and CDR2 is SVGAGI in the germline V gene. This CDR3 is built from 15 residues. Trimming left V 1 base short and J 8 bases short, with 15 bases between. This chain's CDR3 is CASSYLRGSVYIQYF. CDR3 in DNA: TGTGCCAGCAGTTACTTACGGGGGAGCGTATACATTCAGTACTTC.

The genes are TRBV10-3 and TRBJ2-1, with D tentatively TRBD2 (6 bases). Trimming removed 3 bases from V and 4 bases from J, with 16 bases in between. This CDR3 has 16 amino acids. The germline CDR1 and CDR2 sequences are ENHRY and SYGVKD. CDR3 nucleotides: TGTGCCATCAGTGACGATCGTGGACTACTGTACAATGAGCAGTTCTTC. Translated, it gives CAISDDRGLLYNEQFF.